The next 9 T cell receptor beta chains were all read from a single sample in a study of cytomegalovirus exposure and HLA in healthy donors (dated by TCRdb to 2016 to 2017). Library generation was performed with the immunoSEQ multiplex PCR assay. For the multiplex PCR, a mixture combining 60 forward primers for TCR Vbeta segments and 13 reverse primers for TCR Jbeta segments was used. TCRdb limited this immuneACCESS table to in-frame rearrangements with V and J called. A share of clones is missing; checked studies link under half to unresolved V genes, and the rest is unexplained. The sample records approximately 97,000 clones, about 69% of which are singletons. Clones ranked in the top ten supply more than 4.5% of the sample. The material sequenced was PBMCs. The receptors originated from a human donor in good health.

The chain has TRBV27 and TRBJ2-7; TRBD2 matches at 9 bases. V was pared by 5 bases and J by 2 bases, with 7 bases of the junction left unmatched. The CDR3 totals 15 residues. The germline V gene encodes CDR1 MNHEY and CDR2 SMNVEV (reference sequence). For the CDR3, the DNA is TGTGCCAGCAGTCGTCGACTAGCGGCGACCTACGAGCAGTACTTC. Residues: CASSRRLAATYEQYF.

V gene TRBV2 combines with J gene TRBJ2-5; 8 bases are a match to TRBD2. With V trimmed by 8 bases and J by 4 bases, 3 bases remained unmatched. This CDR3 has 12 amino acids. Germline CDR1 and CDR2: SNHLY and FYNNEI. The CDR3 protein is CASLGLGETQYF. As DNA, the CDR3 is TGTGCCAGCTTGGGACTAGGAGAGACCCAGTACTTC. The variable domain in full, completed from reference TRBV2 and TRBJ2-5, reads EPEVTQTPSHQVTQMGQEVILRCVPISNHLYFYWYRQILGQKVEFLVSFYNNEISEKSEIFDDQFSVERPDGSNFTLKIRSTKLEDSAMYFCASLGLGETQYFGPGTRLLVL.

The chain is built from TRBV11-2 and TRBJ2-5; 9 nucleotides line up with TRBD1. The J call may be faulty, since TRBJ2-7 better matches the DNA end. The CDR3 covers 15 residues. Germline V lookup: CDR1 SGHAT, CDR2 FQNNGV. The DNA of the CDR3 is TGTGCCAGCAGCCCGGACAGGGGAAGTATCTACGAGCAGTACTTC. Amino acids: CASSPDRGSIYEQYF.

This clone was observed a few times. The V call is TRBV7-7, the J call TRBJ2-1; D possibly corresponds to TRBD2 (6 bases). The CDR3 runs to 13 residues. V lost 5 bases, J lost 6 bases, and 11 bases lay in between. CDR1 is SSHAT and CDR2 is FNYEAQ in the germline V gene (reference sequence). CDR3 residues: CASSMTSTNEQFF. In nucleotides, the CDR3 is TGTGCCAGCAGCATGACTAGTACCAATGAGCAGTTCTTC.

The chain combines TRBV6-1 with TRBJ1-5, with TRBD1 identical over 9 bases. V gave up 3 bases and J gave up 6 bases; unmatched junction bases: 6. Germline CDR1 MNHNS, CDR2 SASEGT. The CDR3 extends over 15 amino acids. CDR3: CASSDIQGAGQPQHF. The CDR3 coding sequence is TGTGCCAGCAGTGACATACAGGGGGCCGGTCAGCCCCAGCATTTT.

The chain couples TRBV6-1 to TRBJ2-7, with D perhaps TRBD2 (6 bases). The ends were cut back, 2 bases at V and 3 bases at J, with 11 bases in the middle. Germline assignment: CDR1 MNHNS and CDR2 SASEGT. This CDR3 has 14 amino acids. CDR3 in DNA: TGTGCCAGCAGTGAATACGGAGGGCGCTACGAGCAGTACTTC. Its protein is CASSEYGGRYEQYF.

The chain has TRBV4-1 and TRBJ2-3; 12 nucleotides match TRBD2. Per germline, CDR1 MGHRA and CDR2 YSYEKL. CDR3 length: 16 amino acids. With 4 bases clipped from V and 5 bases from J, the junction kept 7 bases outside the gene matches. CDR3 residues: CASSPRTSGAGDTQYF. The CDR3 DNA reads TGCGCCAGCAGCCCGAGGACTAGCGGGGCGGGAGATACGCAGTATTTT.

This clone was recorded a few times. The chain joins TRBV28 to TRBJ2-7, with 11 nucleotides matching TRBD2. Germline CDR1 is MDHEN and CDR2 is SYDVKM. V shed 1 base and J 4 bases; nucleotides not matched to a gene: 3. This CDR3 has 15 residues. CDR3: CASSLFTSGSYEQYF. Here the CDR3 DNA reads TGTGCCAGCAGTTTATTCACTAGCGGGAGTTACGAGCAGTACTTC.

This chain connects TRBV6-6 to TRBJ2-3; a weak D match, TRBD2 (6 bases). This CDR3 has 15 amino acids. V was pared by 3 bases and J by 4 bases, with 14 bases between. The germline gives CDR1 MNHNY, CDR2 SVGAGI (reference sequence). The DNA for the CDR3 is TGTGCCAGCAGTTATGGAGGCGGGACGCCAGATACGCAGTATTTT. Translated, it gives CASSYGGGTPDTQYF.